Listed here is a single T cell receptor (beta chain). Naive CD8 populations comprised CD45RO-negative cells positively selected for CCR7, excluding terminally differentiated effector memory CD45RA+ cells. This entry belongs to a study of shared clonotypes between healthy human individuals. The CDR3 has 16 amino acids. From germline, CDR1 is MNHEY and CDR2 SMNVEV (reference sequence). V dropped 6 bases and J dropped 1; count of bases not matched to a gene: 11. The deep-level immunoSEQ assay was used. The repertoire was sequenced with immunoSEQ multiplex PCR; TCRdb's copy has only in-frame clones and lacks some. The sample shows hundreds of thousands of clones, around 93% of them seen only once.

Sample: naive CD8+ T cells sorted from blood. The chain employs TRBV27 and TRBJ2-7; TRBD2 matches 8 bases. This clonotype was sampled from a man aged 25-40 years in good health. CDR3 region: CASSPRGGGTSYEQYF. DNA for the CDR3: TGTGCCAGCAGCCCTCGGGGGGGCGGGACTTCCTACGAGCAGTACTTC.